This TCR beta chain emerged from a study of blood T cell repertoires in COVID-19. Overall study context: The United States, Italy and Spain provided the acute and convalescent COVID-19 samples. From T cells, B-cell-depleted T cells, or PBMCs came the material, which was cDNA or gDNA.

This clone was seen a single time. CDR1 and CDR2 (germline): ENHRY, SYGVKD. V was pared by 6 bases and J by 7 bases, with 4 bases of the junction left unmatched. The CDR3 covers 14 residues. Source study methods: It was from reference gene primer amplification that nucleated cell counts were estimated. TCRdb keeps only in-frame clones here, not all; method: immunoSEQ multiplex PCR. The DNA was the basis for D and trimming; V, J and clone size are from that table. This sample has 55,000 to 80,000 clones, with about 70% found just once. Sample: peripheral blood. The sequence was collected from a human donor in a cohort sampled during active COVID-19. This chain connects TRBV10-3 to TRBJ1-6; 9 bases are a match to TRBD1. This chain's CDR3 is CAISPGQGNSPLHF. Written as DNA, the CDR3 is TGTGCCATCAGCCCGGGACAGGGAAATTCACCCCTCCACTTT.